This TCR beta chain was captured by sequencing in a study of CD8+ T cells in alopecia areata. Only a few counts were recorded for this clone. Reverse transcribed after extraction, RNA yielded cDNA as the sequencing template. Here immunoSEQ multiplex PCR was the method, and the copy in TCRdb shows in-frame clones only, minus some. In the table there are tens of thousands of clones, 70% to 80% of which are singletons. CDR1 and CDR2 from the germline V gene are MNHEY and SVGAGI. V lost 1 base to trimming and J lost 6 bases; unmatched junction nucleotides: 7. The length of the CDR3 is 16 residues. Sequencing was done on a sample of NKG2D-low CD8+ T cells sorted from blood. The TCR originated in a human donor with alopecia areata. The chain uses TRBV6-5 and TRBJ2-2; 8 positions agree with TRBD2. The CDR3 DNA reads TGTGCCAGCAGTTACTTGGGACTAGTAGCGGCCGGGGAGCTGTTTTTT. It codes for CASSYLGLVAAGELFF.